The sequence of this TCR beta chain was determined in a study of T cells in Graves' hyperthyroidism and ophthalmopathy. This CDR3 is built from 12 residues. V lost 7 bases, J lost 3 bases, and 13 bases lay in between. Looked up from germline, CDR1 is SQVTM and CDR2 is ANQGSEA. From RNA transcripts, TCR beta CDR3 regions were amplified. A set of HTBI primers served as the primers for a first-round RT-PCR of the TCR CDR3. TCRdb re-derived calls from the multiplex PCR reads in MiXCR, one entry per CDR3 protein. The table lists fewer than 400,000 distinct CDR3 sequences, 25% of them singletons. There are a few counts of this clonotype.

The material sequenced was blood. The gene calls are TRBV29-1 and TRBJ2-7, with D perhaps TRBD1 (6 bases). The receptor comes from a middle-aged man with Graves' hyperthyroidism. CDR3 nucleotides: TGCAGCGCAAAACAGGGAAGCTACGAGCAGTACTTC. Its translation: CSAKQGSYEQYF.